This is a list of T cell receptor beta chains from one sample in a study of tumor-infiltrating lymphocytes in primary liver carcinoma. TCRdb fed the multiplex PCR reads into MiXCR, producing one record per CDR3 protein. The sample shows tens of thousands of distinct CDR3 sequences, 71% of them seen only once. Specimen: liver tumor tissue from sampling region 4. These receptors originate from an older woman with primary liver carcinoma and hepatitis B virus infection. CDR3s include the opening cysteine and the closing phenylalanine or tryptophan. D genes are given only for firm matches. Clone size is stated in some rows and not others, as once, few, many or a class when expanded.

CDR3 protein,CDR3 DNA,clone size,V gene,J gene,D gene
CVSYLDAIRALRYGYTF,TGTGTCAGCTACTTAGATGCGATCAGGGCGCTGCGCTATGGCTACACCTTC,once,TRBV11-2,TRBJ1-2,NA
CASSLDQGDTLYF,TGTGCCAGCAGCTTAGATCAAGGTGATACGCTGTATTTT,once,TRBV11-2,TRBJ2-3,NA
CASTVLGAGYEQYF,TGTGCCAGTACGGTGCTGGGGGCGGGGTACGAGCAGTACTTC,NA,TRBV28,TRBJ2-7,NA
CSVDTSGAGGPFF,TGCAGCGTTGATACTAGCGGGGCAGGGGGGCCGTTTTTT,NA,TRBV29-1,TRBJ2-2,TRBD2
CTSSLPPPGELCF,TGCACCAGCAGCCTCCCCCCACCCGGGGAGCTGTGTTTT,NA,TRBV4-1,TRBJ2-2,NA
CAIPELTGNEQFF,TGTGCCATTCCGGAACTAACGGGGAATGAGCAGTTCTTC,NA,TRBV12-3/TRBV12-4,TRBJ2-1,NA
CGVTGHTGGELFF,TGCGGCGTCACGGGACACACGGGCGGGGAGCTGTTTTTT,NA,TRBV29-1,TRBJ2-2,NA
CASSDRGRKTQYF,TGTGCCAGCAGTGACAGGGGTCGGAAGACCCAGTACTTC,many,TRBV6-6,TRBJ2-5,TRBD1
CASSILDRFYEQYF,TGTGCCAGCAGTATCCTGGACAGATTCTACGAGCAGTACTTC,many,TRBV28,TRBJ2-7,NA
CASSRDIGELGYGHTF,TGCGCCAGCAGCCGAGATATTGGCGAGTTGGGGTATGGCCACACCTTC,NA,TRBV4-1,TRBJ1-2,NA
CTSRDRLISYEQYF,TGTACCAGCAGGGACAGACTAATCTCCTATGAGCAGTACTTC,once,TRBV6-1,TRBJ2-7,TRBD1
CSVEVAGQTGDGYGHTF,TGCAGCGTTGAAGTCGCGGGGCAAACAGGGGACGGCTATGGCCACACCTTC,NA,TRBV29-1,TRBJ1-2,TRBD1
CVSSLDRLNNERFF,TGTGTCAGCAGCTTAGATAGGCTCAACAATGAGCGGTTCTTC,NA,TRBV11-2,TRBJ2-1,NA
CASSEREGGTDTHYF,TGTGCCAGCAGCGAGCGGGAGGGGGGCACAGATACGCACTATTTT,few,TRBV28,TRBJ2-3,TRBD2
CGVEGSTGEGGTQYF,TGCGGTGTTGAAGGTTCCACAGGGGAAGGAGGGACCCAGTACTTC,NA,TRBV29-1,TRBJ2-5,TRBD1
CASSIPGPATNEQFF,TGTGCCAGCAGCATACCGGGACCCGCCACCAATGAGCAGTTCTTC,NA,TRBV7-2,TRBJ2-1,NA
CASSQRREGGHEQYF,TGTGCCAGCAGCCAAAGGCGGGAGGGCGGGCACGAGCAGTACTTC,NA,TRBV4-2,TRBJ2-7,TRBD2
CANSLAGTGDNQPQHF,TGTGCCAACAGCTTGGCCGGGACAGGGGACAATCAGCCCCAGCATTTC,NA,TRBV5-6,TRBJ1-5,TRBD1
CASSPTGRGSYEQYF,TGTGCCAGCAGTCCCACCGGGCGGGGAAGCTACGAGCAGTACTTC,many,TRBV7-8,TRBJ2-7,NA